This is a list of T cell receptor beta chains from one sample in a study of Graves' ophthalmopathy and Graves' hyperthyroidism. TCRdb re-called the multiplex PCR reads with MiXCR, one entry per CDR3 protein. The sample records around 470,000 distinct CDR3 sequences, over 13% being singletons. Sequencing was carried out using blood. These receptors came from a woman aged 25 to 39 with Graves' ophthalmopathy. Both conserved end residues are part of each CDR3. Each record gives: V gene, D gene, J gene, clone size, CDR3 protein, CDR3 DNA. The D gene is left open where the match is weak. Part of the rows lack a size; the others show once, few, many or a class for expanded clones.

V gene: TRBV2
D gene: NA
J gene: TRBJ1-2
clone size: many
CDR3 protein: CASSGDDYRYTF
CDR3 DNA: TGTGCCAGCAGTGGAGATGACTATCGCTACACCTTC

V gene: TRBV11-3
D gene: TRBD1
J gene: TRBJ1-1
clone size: many
CDR3 protein: CASSPRQGLNTEAFF
CDR3 DNA: TGTGCCAGCAGCCCTAGACAGGGGTTGAACACTGAAGCTTTCTTT

V gene: TRBV5-1
D gene: TRBD1
J gene: TRBJ2-4
clone size: NA
CDR3 protein: CASSWTGGPGIKYF
CDR3 DNA: TGCGCCAGCAGCTGGACAGGGGGACCCGGCATTAAGTACTTC

V gene: TRBV10-3
D gene: NA
J gene: TRBJ1-2
clone size: many
CDR3 protein: CAISHPGPAGKYGYTF
CDR3 DNA: TGTGCCATCAGTCATCCTGGCCCGGCGGGGAAGTATGGCTACACCTTC

V gene: TRBV7-2
D gene: NA
J gene: TRBJ2-7
clone size: many
CDR3 protein: CASSLEPYYEQYF
CDR3 DNA: TGTGCCAGCAGCTTAGAACCGTACTACGAGCAGTACTTC

V gene: TRBV6-1
D gene: NA
J gene: TRBJ2-5
clone size: many
CDR3 protein: CASSETAPETQYF
CDR3 DNA: TGTGCCAGCAGTGAAACCGCTCCGGAGACCCAGTACTTC

V gene: TRBV7-2
D gene: TRBD2
J gene: TRBJ2-7
clone size: many
CDR3 protein: CASSPIAGVVGEQYF
CDR3 DNA: TGTGCCAGCAGCCCCATAGCGGGAGTTGTGGGGGAGCAGTACTTC

V gene: TRBV20-1
D gene: TRBD2
J gene: TRBJ2-3
clone size: many
CDR3 protein: CSAPRTSGRSTDTQYF
CDR3 DNA: TGCAGTGCTCCTCGGACTAGCGGGAGGAGCACAGATACGCAGTATTTT

V gene: TRBV6-1
D gene: NA
J gene: TRBJ1-3
clone size: NA
CDR3 protein: CASSRPKWPSGNTIYF
CDR3 DNA: TGTGCCAGCAGTCGACCCAAGTGGCCCTCTGGAAACACCATATATTTT

V gene: TRBV15
D gene: NA
J gene: TRBJ1-5
clone size: many
CDR3 protein: CATSFGEDQPQHF
CDR3 DNA: TGTGCCACCAGCTTTGGGGAAGATCAGCCCCAGCATTTT

V gene: TRBV3-1
D gene: NA
J gene: TRBJ1-5
clone size: NA
CDR3 protein: CASSQAGTQPQHF
CDR3 DNA: TGTGCCAGCAGCCAAGCCGGGACTCAGCCCCAGCATTTT

V gene: TRBV15
D gene: NA
J gene: TRBJ2-6
clone size: many
CDR3 protein: CATSGGAGANVLTF
CDR3 DNA: TGTGCCACCAGTGGAGGAGCTGGGGCCAACGTCCTGACTTTC

V gene: TRBV19
D gene: NA
J gene: TRBJ1-1
clone size: NA
CDR3 protein: CASSVLWEAEAFF
CDR3 DNA: TGTGCCAGTAGCGTATTGTGGGAGGCTGAAGCTTTCTTT

V gene: TRBV19
D gene: NA
J gene: TRBJ1-5
clone size: many
CDR3 protein: CASSKRDQPQHF
CDR3 DNA: TGTGCCAGTAGTAAGAGGGATCAGCCCCAGCATTTT

V gene: TRBV27
D gene: TRBD2
J gene: TRBJ2-7
clone size: many
CDR3 protein: CASSPGLAGGGEQYF
CDR3 DNA: TGTGCCAGCAGTCCGGGACTAGCGGGCGGTGGCGAGCAGTACTTC

V gene: TRBV6-5
D gene: NA
J gene: TRBJ1-1
clone size: many
CDR3 protein: CASSSQTGLSTEAFF
CDR3 DNA: TGTGCCAGCAGTTCCCAGACGGGGCTGAGCACTGAAGCTTTCTTT

V gene: TRBV24-1
D gene: TRBD1
J gene: TRBJ2-5
clone size: many
CDR3 protein: CATSDSRQGATTQYF
CDR3 DNA: TGTGCCACCAGTGATTCCCGACAGGGCGCGACGACCCAGTACTTC

V gene: TRBV11-2
D gene: NA
J gene: TRBJ1-1
clone size: NA
CDR3 protein: CASSLEGVFAKQNTEAFF
CDR3 DNA: TGTGCCAGCAGCTTAGAAGGGGTTTTCGCGAAACAGAACACTGAAGCTTTCTTT

V gene: TRBV28
D gene: NA
J gene: TRBJ1-1
clone size: many
CDR3 protein: CASRYRRGNTEAFF
CDR3 DNA: TGTGCCAGCAGATATCGCAGGGGGAACACTGAAGCTTTCTTT

V gene: TRBV7-9
D gene: NA
J gene: TRBJ2-2
clone size: many
CDR3 protein: CASSHGQANTGELFF
CDR3 DNA: TGTGCCAGCAGCCACGGCCAGGCGAACACCGGGGAGCTGTTTTTT

V gene: TRBV11-2
D gene: TRBD2
J gene: TRBJ2-7
clone size: NA
CDR3 protein: CASSVVESSGRNYEQYF
CDR3 DNA: TGTGCCAGCAGCGTCGTAGAGTCTAGCGGGAGGAACTACGAGCAGTACTTC

V gene: TRBV24-1
D gene: NA
J gene: TRBJ1-2
clone size: many
CDR3 protein: CATSDLPLGGYTF
CDR3 DNA: TGTGCCACCAGTGATTTGCCCCTGGGGGGCTACACCTTC

V gene: TRBV19
D gene: NA
J gene: TRBJ1-6
clone size: many
CDR3 protein: CASKQTLNSPLHF
CDR3 DNA: TGTGCCAGTAAACAGACTCTTAATTCACCCCTCCACTTT

V gene: TRBV28
D gene: TRBD1
J gene: TRBJ2-4
clone size: many
CDR3 protein: CASSPGQGGNIQYF
CDR3 DNA: TGTGCCAGCAGTCCCGGACAGGGTGGAAACATTCAGTACTTC

V gene: TRBV24-1
D gene: NA
J gene: TRBJ1-3
clone size: many
CDR3 protein: CATSLPERVLPGNTIYF
CDR3 DNA: TGTGCCACCAGCCTGCCCGAGAGAGTACTCCCTGGAAACACCATATATTTT

V gene: TRBV7-9
D gene: NA
J gene: TRBJ2-1
clone size: NA
CDR3 protein: CASSPNNNEQFF
CDR3 DNA: TGTGCCAGCAGCCCCAACAACAATGAGCAGTTCTTC

V gene: TRBV20-1
D gene: NA
J gene: TRBJ2-7
clone size: many
CDR3 protein: CSARNQEEIPYEQYF
CDR3 DNA: TGCAGTGCTAGAAATCAGGAGGAAATACCCTACGAGCAGTACTTC

V gene: TRBV20-1
D gene: NA
J gene: TRBJ1-1
clone size: many
CDR3 protein: CSARQRADTEAFF
CDR3 DNA: TGCAGTGCTCGACAGAGGGCCGACACTGAAGCTTTCTTT

V gene: TRBV14
D gene: NA
J gene: TRBJ1-1
clone size: many
CDR3 protein: CASSQEPQGYTEAFF
CDR3 DNA: TGTGCCAGCAGCCAAGAACCACAGGGATACACTGAAGCTTTCTTT

V gene: TRBV6-2/TRBV6-3
D gene: TRBD2
J gene: TRBJ2-7
clone size: many
CDR3 protein: CASSSPVAGNYEQYF
CDR3 DNA: TGTGCCAGCAGTTCGCCGGTAGCGGGCAACTACGAGCAGTACTTC

V gene: TRBV24-1
D gene: NA
J gene: TRBJ1-2
clone size: many
CDR3 protein: CATSDDQGTYDGYTF
CDR3 DNA: TGTGCCACCAGTGATGACCAGGGGACGTATGATGGCTACACCTTC

V gene: TRBV7-9
D gene: TRBD2
J gene: TRBJ2-5
clone size: many
CDR3 protein: CASSLEGLAGVEETQYF
CDR3 DNA: TGTGCCAGCAGCTTAGAGGGACTAGCGGGAGTAGAAGAGACCCAGTACTTC

V gene: TRBV2
D gene: TRBD1
J gene: TRBJ1-5
clone size: many
CDR3 protein: CASSGGTGGRQPQHF
CDR3 DNA: TGTGCCAGCAGTGGGGGAACAGGGGGGAGACAGCCCCAGCATTTT

V gene: TRBV11-2
D gene: NA
J gene: TRBJ1-5
clone size: many
CDR3 protein: CASSLSPGQPQHF
CDR3 DNA: TGTGCCAGCAGCTTAAGTCCGGGGCAGCCCCAGCATTTT

V gene: TRBV6-1
D gene: NA
J gene: TRBJ1-1
clone size: many
CDR3 protein: CASSEGEGSGTEAFF
CDR3 DNA: TGTGCCAGCAGTGAGGGAGAGGGCTCGGGAACTGAAGCTTTCTTT

V gene: TRBV24-1
D gene: TRBD1
J gene: TRBJ2-7
clone size: few
CDR3 protein: CATSDLGDSSYEQYF
CDR3 DNA: TGTGCCACCAGTGATTTAGGGGACAGCTCCTACGAGCAGTACTTC

V gene: TRBV27
D gene: NA
J gene: TRBJ2-2
clone size: many
CDR3 protein: CASSLARHTGELFF
CDR3 DNA: TGTGCCAGCAGTTTAGCCCGACACACCGGGGAGCTGTTTTTT

V gene: TRBV11-2
D gene: NA
J gene: TRBJ2-2
clone size: once
CDR3 protein: CASSLVVTAKSTGELFF
CDR3 DNA: TGTGCCAGCAGCTTAGTGGTGACAGCCAAATCCACCGGGGAGCTGTTTTTT

V gene: TRBV7-2
D gene: NA
J gene: TRBJ2-7
clone size: NA
CDR3 protein: CASSLTRHDSYEQYF
CDR3 DNA: TGTGCCAGCAGCTTGACCAGACACGATTCCTACGAGCAGTACTTC

V gene: TRBV6-2/TRBV6-3
D gene: TRBD1
J gene: TRBJ2-7
clone size: many
CDR3 protein: CASSSTGGLTYEQYF
CDR3 DNA: TGTGCCAGCAGCAGTACAGGGGGTCTAACCTACGAGCAGTACTTC

V gene: TRBV6-5
D gene: NA
J gene: TRBJ2-5
clone size: many
CDR3 protein: CASSYSSETTQYF
CDR3 DNA: TGTGCCAGCAGTTACTCGAGTGAAACGACCCAGTACTTC

V gene: TRBV27
D gene: NA
J gene: TRBJ2-5
clone size: many
CDR3 protein: CASSSADATQYF
CDR3 DNA: TGTGCCAGCAGTTCGGCTGATGCGACCCAGTACTTC

V gene: TRBV6-1
D gene: TRBD1
J gene: TRBJ2-7
clone size: many
CDR3 protein: CASRPHRGPSYEQYF
CDR3 DNA: TGTGCCAGCAGACCACACAGGGGGCCGTCCTACGAGCAGTACTTC

V gene: TRBV6-2/TRBV6-3
D gene: NA
J gene: TRBJ1-1
clone size: many
CDR3 protein: CASHLNTEAFF
CDR3 DNA: TGTGCCAGCCACTTGAACACTGAAGCTTTCTTT